The rows below give T cell receptor beta chains drawn from one sample of a study of blood T cell repertoires in COVID-19. Using immunoSEQ multiplex PCR, the repertoire was profiled, and TCRdb retains in-frame clones only, with some absent. The table has over 85,000 clones, 91% seen once; the top ten hold roughly 4.5%. Sequencing was done on a sample of peripheral blood. The receptors shown here come from a young man with acute or convalescent COVID-19. Each CDR3 is given with its conserved first and last residue. D genes are given only for firm matches. Clone size is given for some rows only: seen once, a few or many times, or a class if the clone is expanded.

>few|TRBJ1-5|TRBV6-5|.
TGTGCCAGCAGTTCTTCAGGGGTTATTGGGCAGCCCCAGCATTTT
CASSSSGVIGQPQHF
>.|TRBJ2-2|TRBV6-2/TRBV6-3|.
TGTGCCAGCAGTTATGAAGGGACATCGAACACCGGGGAGCTGTTTTTT
CASSYEGTSNTGELFF
>few|TRBJ1-5|TRBV7-8|.
TGTGCCAGCAGCTCTACAGGGTATGATCAGCCCCAGCATTTT
CASSSTGYDQPQHF
>.|TRBJ2-7|TRBV2|.
TGTGCCAGCAGTGAATTACAGGCAACCTACGAGCAGTACTTC
CASSELQATYEQYF
>.|TRBJ1-2|TRBV29-1|.
TGCAGCGTTGGGGCAGGGTCTGACTACACCTTC
CSVGAGSDYTF
>.|TRBJ2-7|TRBV6-5|.
TGTGCCAGCAGTTACACGAAGGGGCCCTACGAGCAGTACTTC
CASSYTKGPYEQYF
>.|TRBJ1-5|TRBV9|TRBD1
TGTGCCAGCAGCGCTGGGGACAGCCGCAATCAGCCCCAGCATTTT
CASSAGDSRNQPQHF
>.|TRBJ2-2|TRBV19|.
TGTGCCAGTAGTATAATAACAGGGTGGATCGGGGAGCTGTTTTTT
CASSIITGWIGELFF
>.|TRBJ1-2|TRBV19|.
TGTGCCAGTAGTCGTACAGGCGGCCCCTATGGCTACACCTTC
CASSRTGGPYGYTF
>once|TRBJ1-6|TRBV6-5|TRBD1
TGTGCCAGCAGTTACACGGGACAGGGGAATTCACCCCTCCACTTT
CASSYTGQGNSPLHF
>once|TRBJ2-1|TRBV5-1|.
TGCGCCAGCAGTAAATCGGGACTCGAATACAATGAGCAGTTCTTC
CASSKSGLEYNEQFF
>.|TRBJ1-5|TRBV19|.
TGTGCCAGTAGTATAGGGACATCACCCCTCGGGCAGCCCCAGCATTTT
CASSIGTSPLGQPQHF
>.|TRBJ2-5|TRBV6-5|TRBD1
TGTGCCACCGAGGCCGGGACAGGGGAGACCCAGTACTTC
CATEAGTGETQYF
>.|TRBJ1-2|TRBV24-1|TRBD1
TGTGCCACCAGTGCAACAGGGGACAATGGCTACACCTTC
CATSATGDNGYTF
>.|TRBJ2-1|TRBV2|.
TGTGCCAGCAGTGTAACAGGGTTGGGTGAGCAGTTCTTC
CASSVTGLGEQFF
>.|TRBJ2-7|TRBV28|TRBD1
TGTGCCAGCAGTTTTGGGACAGGGGGCGACGAGCAGTACTTC
CASSFGTGGDEQYF
>once|TRBJ1-6|TRBV19|TRBD1
TGTGCCAGTAAGCGGACAGGGATAAATTCACCCCTCCACTTT
CASKRTGINSPLHF
>.|TRBJ2-1|TRBV30|TRBD2
TGTGCCTGGAGTGGACTAGCGGGGGCGACATCTAAGCAGTTCTTC
CAWSGLAGATSKQFF
>.|TRBJ1-2|TRBV5-1|.
TGCGCCAGCAGCTGGGACGGTGGGGGAGGTCAGGGCTACACCTTC
CASSWDGGGGQGYTF
>.|TRBJ2-2|TRBV5-1|TRBD2
TGCGCCAGCCAGCTGTCGGGACTACCTACCGGGGAGCTGTTTTTT
CASQLSGLPTGELFF
>once|TRBJ2-1|TRBV23-1|TRBD1
TGCGCCAGCAGTCAAGGACAGGGCTCCTACAATGAGCAGTTCTTC
CASSQGQGSYNEQFF
>.|TRBJ2-3|TRBV2|.
TGTGCCAGCAGTGAAGGGGGGCGCGCAGATACGCAGTATTTT
CASSEGGRADTQYF
>.|TRBJ1-4|TRBV28|TRBD1
TGTGCCAGCAGTTTATCCGACAGGGATGTTTCGATCCTGTTTTTT
CASSLSDRDVSILFF
>.|TRBJ2-5|TRBV9|TRBD1
TGTGCCAGCAGCGTAGAAGGCAGGGGGCTGGAGACCCAGTACTTC
CASSVEGRGLETQYF
>.|TRBJ1-2|TRBV9|.
TGTGCCAGCAGCCCCGAGGCGGTAAACTATGGCTACACCTTC
CASSPEAVNYGYTF
>.|TRBJ1-6|TRBV5-1|.
TGCGCCAGCAGCCCTGATAATTCACCCCTCCACTTT
CASSPDNSPLHF
>.|TRBJ2-3|TRBV9|.
TGTGCCAGCAGCGTACCGGCGGATACAGATACGCAGTATTTT
CASSVPADTDTQYF
>.|TRBJ2-5|TRBV9|.
TGTGCCAGCAGCGACGAGGACAGCTACCAAGAGACCCAGTACTTC
CASSDEDSYQETQYF
>.|TRBJ2-7|TRBV4-1|TRBD2
TGCGCCAGCAGCCAAGATAGCGGGGGGACTCCCTACGAGCAGTACTTC
CASSQDSGGTPYEQYF
>.|TRBJ2-3|TRBV3-1/TRBV3-2|.
TGTGCCAGCAGCCAAGATCAGAGTAGCGGCACAGATACGCAGTATTTT
CASSQDQSSGTDTQYF
>.|TRBJ2-5|TRBV9|TRBD1
TGTGCCAGCAGCGTAGGAGGGGCGGGACAGGGTACAGAGACCCAGTACTTC
CASSVGGAGQGTETQYF
>.|TRBJ1-3|TRBV5-4|.
TGTGCCAGCAGCCAACCAGGTACCTCTGGAAACACCATATATTTT
CASSQPGTSGNTIYF
>.|TRBJ2-7|TRBV19|TRBD1
TGTGCCAGTAGTATGGGACAGGGGAGCTCCTACGAGCAGTACTTC
CASSMGQGSSYEQYF
>once|TRBJ1-1|TRBV19|.
TGTGCCAGTAGTATTAGTCCCGGGATTATGAACACTGAAGCTTTCTTT
CASSISPGIMNTEAFF
>.|TRBJ2-4|TRBV10-1|TRBD1
TGCGCCAGGGGTTTAACGGGACAGGGGGGTGACATTCAGTACTTC
CARGLTGQGGDIQYF
>.|TRBJ2-3|TRBV5-1|TRBD1
TGCGCCAGTCATCAGGACAGGACTTCAGATACGCAGTATTTT
CASHQDRTSDTQYF
>.|TRBJ2-3|TRBV15|.
TGTGCCACCAGCTTCGGGAGCACAGATACGCAGTATTTT
CATSFGSTDTQYF
>.|TRBJ1-1|TRBV7-2|.
TGTGCCAGCAGCCCAATAGGACTTTCGGGCACTGAAGCTTTCTTT
CASSPIGLSGTEAFF
>.|TRBJ1-2|TRBV5-1|.
TGCGCCAGCAGCTTGGCGGAAGGGAGCGGCTACACCTTC
CASSLAEGSGYTF
>.|TRBJ1-2|TRBV24-1|.
TGTGCCACCTCTGGGACAAACTATGGCTACACCTTC
CATSGTNYGYTF
>.|TRBJ2-5|TRBV9|TRBD1
TGTGCCAGCAGCTTCGCAGGGGGTCTGGAGACCCAGTACTTC
CASSFAGGLETQYF
>.|TRBJ2-7|TRBV19|TRBD2
TGTGCCAGTAGTCTCAGACTAGCCGACCCCTACGAGCAGTACTTC
CASSLRLADPYEQYF
>.|TRBJ1-2|TRBV18|.
TGTGCCAGCTCACCATACCCTGGAGAGTTTTTAAAGGGCTACACCTTC
CASSPYPGEFLKGYTF
>.|TRBJ2-1|TRBV6-2/TRBV6-3|TRBD2
TGTGCCAGCAGTTACGTCCAGACTAGCGGGATAGACAATGAGCAGTTCTTC
CASSYVQTSGIDNEQFF
>.|TRBJ2-1|TRBV19|TRBD2
TGTGCCAGTAGTATGGGACTAGCGGGAGATCATGAGCAGTTCTTC
CASSMGLAGDHEQFF
>once|TRBJ1-4|TRBV29-1|TRBD1
TGCAGCGTCCAGGGGGGATCTAATGAAAAACTGTTTTTT
CSVQGGSNEKLFF
>.|TRBJ2-5|TRBV5-1|.
TGCGCCAGCAGCTTGGGGGCCGCTCCCCCGACCCAGTACTTC
CASSLGAAPPTQYF
>.|TRBJ2-5|TRBV27|.
TGTGCCAGCAGTTTCACTACAGGGCCACTGGGTCAAGAGACCCAGTACTTC
CASSFTTGPLGQETQYF
>.|TRBJ2-3|TRBV13|TRBD2
TGTGCCAGCAGCCCAAGTACGCCTAGCGGGGGTTCAGATACGCAGTATTTT
CASSPSTPSGGSDTQYF
>.|TRBJ1-2|TRBV14|.
TGTGCCAGCAGCCCTTTGACAGGCTCTAAAATGGGGTCTCATGGCTACACCTTC
CASSPLTGSKMGSHGYTF
>once|TRBJ2-7|TRBV19|TRBD1
TGTGCCAGTGCTCCAGGGACAGGTTATATCGAGCAGTACTTC
CASAPGTGYIEQYF
>.|TRBJ2-3|TRBV10-3|.
TGTGCCATCATGGGGCAGGGAACCACAGATACGCAGTATTTT
CAIMGQGTTDTQYF
>.|TRBJ2-3|TRBV2|TRBD2
TGTGCCAGCAGTGAAACCAGCGGGGCCCCAGATACGCAGTATTTT
CASSETSGAPDTQYF
>.|TRBJ2-1|TRBV24-1|TRBD1
TGTGCCACCAGTGATTGGACAGGGGGCGAGGTAAATGAGCAGTTCTTC
CATSDWTGGEVNEQFF
>.|TRBJ1-2|TRBV5-5|TRBD1
TGTGCCAGCAGCTCGGACAGGGGACGCTATGGCTACACCTTC
CASSSDRGRYGYTF
>.|TRBJ2-2|TRBV3-1/TRBV3-2|.
TGTGCCAGCAGCCAAGGGACTTGGGCGGGGGCTAATTCCGGGGAGCTGTTTTTT
CASSQGTWAGANSGELFF
>.|TRBJ1-4|TRBV28|.
TGTGCCAGCAGTTCAGGTGGGCAGTTAAATGAAAAACTGTTTTTT
CASSSGGQLNEKLFF
>.|TRBJ2-5|TRBV3-1/TRBV3-2|TRBD2
TGTGCCAGCAGCCCCGGGACTAGCGGGGTAGAGACCCAGTACTTC
CASSPGTSGVETQYF
>.|TRBJ1-2|TRBV7-2|.
TGTGCCAGCAGCTTATTTGCGGGGGGCTTCTATGGCTACACCTTC
CASSLFAGGFYGYTF
>.|TRBJ2-3|TRBV24-1|.
TGTGCCACCAGTGGCCTCCCACAGGGTACCAGCACAGATACGCAGTATTTT
CATSGLPQGTSTDTQYF